This TCR beta chain originates from a study of blood T cell repertoires in COVID-19. Study background: Sites across the United States, Italy and Spain contributed samples from acute and convalescent COVID-19.

The CDR3 runs to 14 residues. Germline V lookup: CDR1 SGHRS, CDR2 YFSETQ. The V and J ends lost 2 bases and 4 bases respectively, with 13 bases between them. Original processing methods: Amplifying reference gene primers gave estimates of nucleated cell counts. The protocol was immunoSEQ multiplex PCR, while the TCRdb copy is restricted to in-frame clones and leaves out a portion. V and J calls and clone size are given by that table; D and trimming were obtained from the DNA. This sample has a few hundred thousand clones; over 75% occur once, and the top ten carry 7.5% to 10%. For recovered donors of Cohort 3, there were two negative PCRs, clearance, or symptom resolution.

The sequenced sample consisted of PBMCs or T cells enriched from blood (not recorded which). This receptor was obtained from a man between 35 and 55 years old who had recovered from COVID-19. This rearrangement joins TRBV5-1 to TRBJ2-7; D may be TRBD2 (6 bases). The CDR3 is CASSFGGERYEQYF. The CDR3 DNA reads TGCGCCAGCAGCTTTGGAGGGGAGAGGTACGAGCAGTACTTC.